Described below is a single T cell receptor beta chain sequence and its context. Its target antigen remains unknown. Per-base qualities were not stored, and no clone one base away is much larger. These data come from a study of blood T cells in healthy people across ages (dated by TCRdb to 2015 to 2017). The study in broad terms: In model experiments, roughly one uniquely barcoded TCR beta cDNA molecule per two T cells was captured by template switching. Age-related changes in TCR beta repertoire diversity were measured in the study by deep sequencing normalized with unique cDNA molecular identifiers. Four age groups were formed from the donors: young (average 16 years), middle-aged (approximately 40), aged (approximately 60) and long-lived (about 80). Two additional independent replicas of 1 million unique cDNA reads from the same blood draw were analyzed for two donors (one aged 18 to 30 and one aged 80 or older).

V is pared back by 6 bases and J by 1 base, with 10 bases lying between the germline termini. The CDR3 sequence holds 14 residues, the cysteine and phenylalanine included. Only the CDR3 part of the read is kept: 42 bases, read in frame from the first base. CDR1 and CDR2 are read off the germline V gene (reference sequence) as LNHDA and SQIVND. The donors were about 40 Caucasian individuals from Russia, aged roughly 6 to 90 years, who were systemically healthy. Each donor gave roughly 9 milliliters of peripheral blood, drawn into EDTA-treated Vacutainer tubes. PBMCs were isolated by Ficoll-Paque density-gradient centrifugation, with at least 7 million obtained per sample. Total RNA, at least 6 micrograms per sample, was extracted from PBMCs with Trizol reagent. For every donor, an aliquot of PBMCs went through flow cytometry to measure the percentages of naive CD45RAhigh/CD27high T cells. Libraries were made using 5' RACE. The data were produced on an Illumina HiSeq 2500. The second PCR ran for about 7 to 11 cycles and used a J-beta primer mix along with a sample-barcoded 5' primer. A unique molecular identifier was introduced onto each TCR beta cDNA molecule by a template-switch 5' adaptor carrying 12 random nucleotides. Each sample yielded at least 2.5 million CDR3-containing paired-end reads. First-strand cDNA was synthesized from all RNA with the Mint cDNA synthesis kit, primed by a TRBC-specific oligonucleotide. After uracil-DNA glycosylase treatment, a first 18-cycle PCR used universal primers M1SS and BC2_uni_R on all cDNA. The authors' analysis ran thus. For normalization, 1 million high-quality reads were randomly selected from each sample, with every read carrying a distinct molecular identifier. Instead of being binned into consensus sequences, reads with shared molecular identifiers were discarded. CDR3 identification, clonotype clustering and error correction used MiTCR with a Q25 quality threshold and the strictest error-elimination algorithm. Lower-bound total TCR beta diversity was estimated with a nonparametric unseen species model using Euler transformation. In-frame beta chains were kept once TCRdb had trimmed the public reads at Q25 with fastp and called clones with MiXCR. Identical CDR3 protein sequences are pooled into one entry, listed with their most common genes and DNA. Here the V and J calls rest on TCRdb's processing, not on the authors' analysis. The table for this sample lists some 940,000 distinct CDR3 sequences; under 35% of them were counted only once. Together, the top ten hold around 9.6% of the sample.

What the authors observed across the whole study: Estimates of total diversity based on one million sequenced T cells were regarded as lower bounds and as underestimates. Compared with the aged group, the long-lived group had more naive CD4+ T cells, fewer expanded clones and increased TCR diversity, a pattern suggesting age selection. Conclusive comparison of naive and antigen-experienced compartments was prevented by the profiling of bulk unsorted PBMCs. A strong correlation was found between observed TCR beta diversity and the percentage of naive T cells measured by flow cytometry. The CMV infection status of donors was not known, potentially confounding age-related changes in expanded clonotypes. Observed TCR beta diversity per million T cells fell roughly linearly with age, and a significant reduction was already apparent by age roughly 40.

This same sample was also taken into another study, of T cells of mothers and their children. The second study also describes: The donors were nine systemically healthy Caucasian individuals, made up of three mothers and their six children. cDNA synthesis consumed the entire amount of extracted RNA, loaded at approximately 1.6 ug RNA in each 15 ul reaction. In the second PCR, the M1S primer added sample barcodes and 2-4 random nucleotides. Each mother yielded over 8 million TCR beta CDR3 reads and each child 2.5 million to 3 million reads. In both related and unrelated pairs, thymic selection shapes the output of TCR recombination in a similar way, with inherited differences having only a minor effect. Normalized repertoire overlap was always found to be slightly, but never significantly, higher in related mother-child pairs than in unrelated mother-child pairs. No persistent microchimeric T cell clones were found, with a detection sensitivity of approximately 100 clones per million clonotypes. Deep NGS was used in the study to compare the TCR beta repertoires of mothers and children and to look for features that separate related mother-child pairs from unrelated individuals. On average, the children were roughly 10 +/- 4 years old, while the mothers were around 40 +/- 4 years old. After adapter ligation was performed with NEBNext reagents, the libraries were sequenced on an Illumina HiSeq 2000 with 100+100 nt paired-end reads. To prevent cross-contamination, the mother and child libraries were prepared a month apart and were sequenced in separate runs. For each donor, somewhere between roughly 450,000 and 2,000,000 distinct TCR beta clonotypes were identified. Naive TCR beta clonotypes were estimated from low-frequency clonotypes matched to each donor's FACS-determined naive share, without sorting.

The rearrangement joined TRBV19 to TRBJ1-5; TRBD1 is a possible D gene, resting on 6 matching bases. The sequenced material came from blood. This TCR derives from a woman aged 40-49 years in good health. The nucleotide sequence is TGTGCCAGTAGGTACAGGGAAAGCAATCAGCCCCAGCATTTT. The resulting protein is CASRYRESNQPQHF.